Sequencing of this T cell receptor beta chain was carried out in a study of OX40 agonist ivuxolimab in advanced cancers. Study-wide context: Ivuxolimab was a fully human IgG2 agonistic monoclonal antibody targeting the costimulatory receptor OX40 (CD134). Intravenous ivuxolimab was administered to patients every 2 weeks at six dose levels: 0.01, 0.1, 0.3, 1.5, 3 and 10 mg/kg. Of the 52 patients in dose escalation, some 20 had hepatocellular carcinoma, some 15 had melanoma, 9 had renal cell carcinoma and 9 had head and neck cancer. In the dose-escalation cohort, roughly four fifths of patients were male, and the mean age was approximately 60 years, with a range of roughly 20 to 79. Patients were allowed to have had prior anti-PD-1, anti-PD-L1 or anti-CTLA-4 therapy, and approximately 40% of the dose-escalation patients had previously received checkpoint inhibitors. Three dose-escalation patients achieved partial responses, one with hepatocellular carcinoma and two with cutaneous melanoma. Peripheral TCRbeta sequencing was intended to test whether TCR sequence diversity was altered and clonal T-cell expansion was caused by ivuxolimab. The paper covers the monotherapy dose-escalation part of the phase I ivuxolimab trial, which included N of about 56 patients.

The trial excluded patients who had a history of autoimmune disease or who were on systemic immunosuppression. Peripheral blood for TCR sequencing was collected from all dose cohorts at baseline, on cycle 4 day 1, and on cycle 7 day 1. The samples were drawn from a first-in-human, open-label, multicenter phase I dose-escalation trial of ivuxolimab. Adults with locally advanced or metastatic head and neck squamous cell, hepatocellular, melanoma or renal cell carcinoma were enrolled in the trial. CD4+ and CD8+ T cells were sorted separately from peripheral blood before TCR sequencing. From its cysteine to its phenylalanine, the CDR3 spans 13 amino acids. Solely the CDR3 DNA is kept, with 39 bases framed from the first base. Trimming takes 1 base from V and 7 bases from J, and the germline ends sit 11 bases apart. From a lookup of the germline V gene (reference sequence), CDR1 and CDR2 are LNHDA and SQIVND.

To sequence the TCRbeta CDR3 region, genomic DNA was isolated from the sorted cells. TCRbeta CDR3 regions were sequenced using the immunoSEQ Assay. This is the immuneACCESS table as TCRdb keeps it, with only in-frame sequences that have V and J called. A part of the clones is gone; compared with another copy, unresolved V genes explain less than half, and the rest is unexplained. Here the sample has just over 15,000 clones; about 60% occur a single time. The ten top clones hold roughly 9.1% of the sample. The sample holds one count of this clone. Its antigen remains unidentified. The sample holds no much larger clone one base away, and base qualities are not on file. What the authors observed across the whole study: In the 0.1-3.0 mg/kg groups, partial responders were among the patients with the lowest normalized peripheral clonal expansion, particularly in CD8+ T cells. At doses from 0.1 to 3.0 mg/kg, clonal expansion was seen in both CD4+ and CD8+ blood T cells between baseline and week 6. Low levels of normalized T-cell clonal expansion were also seen in some nonresponding patients. After ivuxolimab, more expanded clones were found on average in CD8+ T cells than in CD4+ T cells. The antigen specificity of the clonally expanded peripheral T cells was not determined.

This specimen was CD4+ or CD8+ T cells sorted from blood, taken in a trial of the OX40 agonist ivuxolimab. The sequence came from an adult with an advanced solid tumor such as melanoma, head and neck, liver or kidney cancer. The sequence links TRBV19 to TRBJ2-7; the D match is possibly TRBD1 or TRBD2, with 5 bases aligned in each. The DNA is TGTGCCAGTAGTATAGGAGGGGCGCGAGAGCAGTACTTC. Translated, this gives CASSIGGAREQYF. The full variable domain, completed from the reference TRBV19 and TRBJ2-7 proteins outside the CDR3, reads DGGITQSPKYLFRKEGQNVTLSCEQNLNHDAMYWYRQDPGQGLRLIYYSQIVNDFQKGDIAEGYSVSREKKESFPLTVTSAQKNPTAFYLCASSIGGAREQYFGPGTRLTVT.